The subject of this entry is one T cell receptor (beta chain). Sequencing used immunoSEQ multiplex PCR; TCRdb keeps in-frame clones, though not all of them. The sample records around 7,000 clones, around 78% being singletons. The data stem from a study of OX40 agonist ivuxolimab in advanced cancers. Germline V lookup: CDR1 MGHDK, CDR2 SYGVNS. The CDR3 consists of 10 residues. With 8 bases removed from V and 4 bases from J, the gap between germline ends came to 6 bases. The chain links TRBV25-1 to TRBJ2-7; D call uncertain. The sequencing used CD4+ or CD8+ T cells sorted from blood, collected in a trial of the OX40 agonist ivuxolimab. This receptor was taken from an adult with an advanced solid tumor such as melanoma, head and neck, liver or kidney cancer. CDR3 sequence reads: CASGDYEQYF. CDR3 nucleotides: TGTGCCAGCGGAGATTACGAGCAGTACTTC.